The 30 T cell receptor beta chains listed next were all sequenced from one sample in a study of shared clonotypes between healthy human individuals. The data were produced by immunoSEQ multiplex PCR, yet TCRdb's version contains in-frame clones alone and is incomplete. The sample holds more than 2 million clones, 90% to 95% seen once. Source material: naive CD4+ T cells sorted from blood. As to subset: CD45RA+ positively selected. Receptors originate from a man younger than 30 in good health.

The J gene is TRBJ2-3, the V gene TRBV5-4; 9 bases map to TRBD2. This CDR3 is built from 15 residues. The trim removed 4 bases at V and 2 bases at J, leaving 5 bases unmatched. Germline loops: CDR1 SGHNT, CDR2 YYREEE (reference sequence). The CDR3 region is CASSQGTSHTDTQYF. CDR3 nucleotides: TGTGCCAGCAGCCAAGGGACTAGCCACACAGATACGCAGTATTTT.

The chain carries TRBV2 and TRBJ2-2, with a possible D match to TRBD2 (6 bases). The CDR3 has 16 amino acids. The ends were cut back, 1 base at V and 5 bases at J, with 14 bases in the middle. Germline CDR1 reads SNHLY; CDR2 reads FYNNEI. The CDR3 sequence is CASSEGRAERTGELFF. CDR3 nucleotide sequence: TGTGCCAGCAGTGAAGGGAGGGCTGAGAGGACCGGGGAGCTGTTTTTT.

The V gene is TRBV6-5, the J gene TRBJ1-2; weak D call: TRBD1 (6 bases). Trimming left V 2 bases short and J 0 bases short, with 13 bases between. This CDR3 has 16 residues. Germline lookup yields CDR1 MNHEY and CDR2 SVGAGI. The CDR3 DNA follows: TGTGCCAGCAGTTACGGGGGGGCAGGGGCTAACTATGGCTACACCTTC. Translated: CASSYGGAGANYGYTF.

The chain joins TRBV6-1 to TRBJ2-2, with D hard to call. This CDR3 spans 15 amino acids. Germline values: CDR1 MNHNS, CDR2 SASEGT. V dropped 5 bases and J dropped 1 base, with 11 bases sitting between them. The CDR3 sequence is CASSPRTLNTGELFF. The CDR3 DNA is TGTGCCAGCAGTCCTAGGACCCTGAACACCGGGGAGCTGTTTTTT.

To note about this clone: Other DNA variants within this sample encode the same CDR3. This rearrangement joins TRBV9 to TRBJ1-4; D is unclear. CDR3 length: 14 amino acids. The V end was cut by 2 bases, the J end by 1 base, with 6 bases between. Germline V gene data show CDR1 as SGDLS and CDR2 as YYNGEE. For the CDR3, the DNA is TGTGCCAGCAGCGTGGGGATAACTAATGAAAAACTGTTTTTT. Amino acid sequence: CASSVGITNEKLFF.

The J gene is TRBJ2-2, the V gene TRBV5-1; 7 positions match TRBD2. CDR3 length equals 17 residues. Trimming removed 4 bases from V and 7 bases from J; junction bases left unmatched: 16. Germline assignment: CDR1 SGHRS and CDR2 YFSETQ. This chain's CDR3 is CASSPMTSGVGSGELFF. The CDR3 nucleotides are TGCGCCAGCAGCCCGATGACCAGCGGGGTAGGGAGCGGGGAGCTGTTTTTT.

The J gene is TRBJ2-4, the V gene TRBV19; D remains unclear. V was shortened by 6 bases and J by 6 bases, with 12 bases between the two germline ends. This CDR3 comprises 13 residues. The germline CDR1 and CDR2 sequences are LNHDA and SQIVND (reference sequence). In DNA, the CDR3 is TGTGCCAGTAGCTCCAGTGACACAAACATTCAGTACTTC. It is translated as CASSSSDTNIQYF.

The chain uses TRBV2 and TRBJ2-7, with D unresolved. This CDR3 has 13 residues. Germline assignment: CDR1 SNHLY and CDR2 FYNNEI. The V gene lost 3 bases and the J gene lost 1 base, with 7 bases spanning the gap. Here the CDR3 DNA reads TGTGCCAGCAGTGATCCGGATTCCTACGAGCAGTACTTC. Its translation: CASSDPDSYEQYF. Complete variable domain (other parts from reference TRBV2 and TRBJ2-7): EPEVTQTPSHQVTQMGQEVILRCVPISNHLYFYWYRQILGQKVEFLVSFYNNEISEKSEIFDDQFSVERPDGSNFTLKIRSTKLEDSAMYFCASSDPDSYEQYFGPGTRLTVT.

This clone has a single count. The chain is built from TRBV5-1 and TRBJ1-6; 7 nucleotides match TRBD1. CDR3 length: 14 amino acids. Germline CDR1 reads SGHRS; CDR2 reads YFSETQ. With 6 bases clipped from V and 7 bases from J, the junction kept 7 bases outside the gene matches. CDR3 DNA: TGCGCCAGCACTTCAACAGGGGTAAATTCACCCCTCCACTTT. It codes for CASTSTGVNSPLHF.

The chain uses TRBV10-3 and TRBJ2-7; no clear D gene. Per germline, CDR1 ENHRY and CDR2 SYGVKD. The V end lost 10 bases, the J end lost 4 bases, and 17 bases lay between the germline ends. This CDR3 is 13 amino acids long. CDR3 coding DNA: TGTGCCAGCTCGAGTGGCAGTACATACGAGCAGTACTTC. This codes for CASSSGSTYEQYF.

V usage is TRBV6-4 and J usage is TRBJ1-6; D unresolved. Germline CDR1 is MRHNA and CDR2 is SNTAGT. V was cut by 7 bases and J by 7 bases, with 11 bases left in between. The CDR3 runs 13 residues. This CDR3 is CASMGRKNSPLHF. DNA for the CDR3: TGTGCCAGCATGGGCAGAAAGAATTCACCCCTCCACTTT.

The genes are TRBV7-3 and TRBJ1-1; the D gene is possibly TRBD1 (6 bases). The CDR3 consists of 13 residues. Germline CDR1 reads SGHTA; CDR2 reads FQGTGA. Trimming took off 6 bases at V and 0 bases at J, with 8 bases between the two ends. The CDR3 spells CASRSGVNTEAFF. The CDR3 nucleotides read TGTGCCAGCAGATCAGGGGTGAACACTGAAGCTTTCTTT. The variable domain in full, completed from reference TRBV7-3 and TRBJ1-1, reads GAGVSQTPSNKVTEKGKYVELRCDPISGHTALYWYRQSLGQGPEFLIYFQGTGAADDSGLPNDRFFAVRPEGSVSTLKIQRTERGDSAVYLCASRSGVNTEAFFGQGTRLTVV.

The chain links TRBV6-6 to TRBJ2-7, with 13 bases aligning to TRBD2. Germline loops: CDR1 MNHNY, CDR2 SVGAGI (reference sequence). V dropped 1 base and J dropped 1; count of bases not matched to a gene: 1. The CDR3 is 16 residues long. The CDR3 region has the DNA TGTGCCAGCAGTTACTTGGGACTAGCGGGATCCTACGAGCAGTACTTC. This sequence encodes CASSYLGLAGSYEQYF.

The chain is built from TRBV4-1 and TRBJ2-1; unclear D gene. The V gene lost 8 bases and the J gene lost 6 bases, with 14 bases spanning the gap. The CDR3 consists of 13 residues. Germline CDR1 reads MGHRA; CDR2 reads YSYEKL. The CDR3 nucleotides read TGCGCCAGCTGGGATTTGACGGCCAATGAGCAGTTCTTC. Amino acid sequence: CASWDLTANEQFF.

The chain links TRBV19 to TRBJ2-3, with 7 positions matching TRBD2. Germline values: CDR1 LNHDA, CDR2 SQIVND (reference sequence). The CDR3 has 15 amino acids. The V and J ends lost 6 bases and 3 bases, in that order; junction bases with no gene match: 9. The CDR3 region has the DNA TGTGCCAGTAGGACGGGGAGGGCCGAGACAGATACGCAGTATTTT. Its translation: CASRTGRAETDTQYF.

This sequence joins TRBV5-1 and TRBJ2-2; D not resolved. CDR3 length: 16 amino acids. Germline V gives CDR1 SGHRS, CDR2 YFSETQ. Trimming took off 1 base at V and 5 bases at J, with 15 bases between the two ends. This CDR3 reads CASSLPVFRWTGELFF. As DNA, the CDR3 is TGCGCCAGCAGCTTGCCTGTTTTTCGGTGGACCGGGGAGCTGTTTTTT.

The chain is built from TRBV4-3 and TRBJ1-4; D is ambiguous. Germline CDR1 LGHNA, CDR2 YSLEER. The CDR3 has 16 amino acids. Trimming left V 0 bases short and J 2 bases short, with 10 bases between. CDR3 nucleotides: TGCGCCAGCAGCCAAGAGAATCTAGCTACTAATGAAAAACTGTTTTTT. This sequence encodes CASSQENLATNEKLFF.

The chain joins TRBV5-1 to TRBJ2-7; no clear D. The CDR3 totals 14 residues. The ends were cut back, 0 bases at V and 3 bases at J, with 10 bases in the middle. CDR1 is SGHRS, CDR2 YFSETQ, per germline. CDR3 amino acids: CASSLARSYYEQYF. CDR3 bases: TGCGCCAGCAGCTTGGCGAGGAGTTACTACGAGCAGTACTTC.

The chain combines TRBV4-1 with TRBJ2-7; 16 positions match TRBD2. The CDR3 loop spans 19 amino acids. The V segment lost 6 bases and the J segment 3 bases; nucleotides outside the gene matches: 14. CDR1 and CDR2 from the germline V gene are MGHRA and YSYEKL. The CDR3 DNA sequence: TGCGCCAGCAGGCCAACCCCGGGACTAGCGGGGGGGCCGAACTACGAGCAGTACTTC. Residues: CASRPTPGLAGGPNYEQYF.

As to this clone: Other DNA sequences from this sample encode an identical CDR3 as well. The chain uses TRBV28 and TRBJ1-2, with D unclear. The CDR3 sequence is 12 residues long. V was cut by 5 bases and J by 5 bases, with 9 bases left in between. Germline V gives CDR1 MDHEN, CDR2 SYDVKM. DNA of the CDR3: TGTGCCAGCAGTGGTGGAGGGTATGGCTACACCTTC. Its translation: CASSGGGYGYTF.

In the case of this clone: Other nucleotide sequences in the sample specify the same CDR3. This chain joins TRBV6-5 and TRBJ2-7, with unresolved D. Germline CDR1 is MNHEY and CDR2 is SVGAGI. The CDR3 spans 14 residues. The V and J ends lost 6 bases and 0 bases respectively, with 12 bases between them. The CDR3 region is CASSRTASSYEQYF. The CDR3 nucleotides read TGTGCCAGCAGCCGGACGGCGAGCTCCTACGAGCAGTACTTC.

The V gene is TRBV6-1, the J gene TRBJ1-5; D not certain. Germline assignment: CDR1 MNHNS and CDR2 SASEGT. The V end lost 1 base, the J end lost 11 bases, and 9 bases lay between the germline ends. CDR3 size: 12 residues. CDR3 in DNA: TGTGCCAGCAGTGAAGAGGGCAGCACCCAGCATTTT. This translates into CASSEEGSTQHF.

This clone came up once. V and J are TRBV9 and TRBJ1-1; D not resolved. V lost 4 bases and J lost 11, with 18 bases in between. Germline CDR1 reads SGDLS; CDR2 reads YYNGEE. The CDR3 covers 13 residues. CDR3 sequence reads: CASSPEVWAAAFF. The CDR3 nucleotides are TGTGCCAGCAGCCCCGAAGTGTGGGCGGCGGCTTTCTTT.

The table lists this clone with a few counts. At one end, the junction sequence differs from germline, possibly due to a read error. The V and J genes are TRBV7-2 and TRBJ1-2; D not resolved. The CDR3 runs to 14 residues. Germline V gives CDR1 SGHTA, CDR2 FQGNSA. The CDR3 nucleotides are TGTGCCGGCAGCTTAGAGCGGCTTAACTATGGCTACACCTTC. This encodes CAGSLERLNYGYTF.

The rearrangement links TRBV6-1 to TRBJ2-1, with 7 nucleotides matching TRBD1. In germline, CDR1 is MNHNS, CDR2 SASEGT. The CDR3 contains 14 residues. V trimming: 4 bases; J trimming: 15 bases; junction bases outside the gene matches: 15. CDR3 sequence (DNA): TGTGCCAGCAGTGTGACAGGGTCCCCTCTTGGAGTGTTCTTC. The encoded protein is CASSVTGSPLGVFF.

The gene calls are TRBV18 and TRBJ2-3, with D unclear. This CDR3 contains 13 residues. Trimming cost V 7 bases and J 2 bases, with 10 bases left between them. Germline V CDR1 and CDR2: KGHSH, LQKENI. The DNA of the CDR3 is TGTGCCAGCTGCTATGGGGTCACAGATACGCAGTATTTT. Translation gives CASCYGVTDTQYF.

The chain combines TRBV2 with TRBJ2-2, with D tentatively TRBD1 (5 bases). V lost 6 bases to trimming and J lost 7 bases, with 9 bases between them. CDR1 is SNHLY and CDR2 is FYNNEI in the germline V gene. This CDR3 comprises 12 residues. The CDR3 protein is CASRAQGGELFF. CDR3 bases: TGTGCCAGCAGGGCCCAGGGCGGGGAGCTGTTTTTT. Filled out from reference TRBV2 and TRBJ2-2, the complete variable domain reads EPEVTQTPSHQVTQMGQEVILRCVPISNHLYFYWYRQILGQKVEFLVSFYNNEISEKSEIFDDQFSVERPDGSNFTLKIRSTKLEDSAMYFCASRAQGGELFFGEGSRLTVL.

This chain connects TRBV10-2 to TRBJ1-1; tentatively, D is TRBD1 (6 bases). The CDR3 runs 14 residues. Trimming left V 3 bases short and J 4 bases short, with 12 bases between. The germline V gene encodes CDR1 WSHSY and CDR2 SAAADI. The CDR3 protein is CASSERGLSTEAFF. Here the CDR3 DNA reads TGCGCCAGCAGTGAACGGGGGCTCTCCACTGAAGCTTTCTTT.

V and J are TRBV28 and TRBJ2-7; D not certain. Germline assignment: CDR1 MDHEN and CDR2 SYDVKM. The CDR3 spans 12 residues. Trimming removed 5 bases from V and 1 base from J, with 6 bases in between. CDR3 region: CASSGFSYEQYF. CDR3 bases: TGTGCCAGCAGTGGGTTTTCCTACGAGCAGTACTTC.

The V gene is TRBV7-3, the J gene TRBJ2-1, with D perhaps TRBD2 (6 bases). The CDR3 consists of 16 residues. The V gene's germline CDR1 is SGHTA and CDR2 FQGTGA. V was clipped by 0 bases and J by 0 bases, with 9 bases between them. This chain's CDR3 is CASSLTGGSSYNEQFF. CDR3 coding DNA: TGTGCCAGCAGCTTAACTGGGGGGAGCTCCTACAATGAGCAGTTCTTC. The whole variable domain, remainder taken from reference TRBV7-3 and TRBJ2-1, is GAGVSQTPSNKVTEKGKYVELRCDPISGHTALYWYRQSLGQGPEFLIYFQGTGAADDSGLPNDRFFAVRPEGSVSTLKIQRTERGDSAVYLCASSLTGGSSYNEQFFGPGTRLTVL.